A selection of T cell receptor beta chains follows, all from one sample in a study of shared clonotypes between healthy human individuals. Method: immunoSEQ multiplex PCR; TCRdb's copy keeps in-frame clones and lacks some. The table lists millions of clones, 90% to 95% of them singletons. Sequencing was done on a sample of naive CD4+ T cells sorted from blood. The receptor source for this set is a man between 18 and 29 years old in good health. CDR3s include the opening cysteine and the closing phenylalanine or tryptophan. D genes are given only for firm matches. A clone size is listed for some rows: how often the clone was seen (once, few, many), or a class if it is expanded.

>17|TRBV2|TRBD2|TRBJ2-3|.
CASSEGASGGSTDTQYF
TGTGCCAGCAGTGAAGGTGCTAGCGGGGGGAGCACAGATACGCAGTATTTT
>15|TRBV7-8|.|TRBJ1-1|.
CASSPDLSRDTEAFF
TGTGCCAGCAGCCCGGACCTCTCTAGGGACACTGAAGCTTTCTTT
>13|TRBV25-1|.|TRBJ2-5|.
CASSEPLRETQYF
TGTGCCAGCAGTGAACCCCTTAGAGAGACCCAGTACTTC
>14|TRBV9|.|TRBJ1-1|.
CASSVGGAEGEAFF
TGTGCCAGCAGCGTAGGTGGGGCCGAAGGTGAAGCTTTCTTT
>16|TRBV6-1|.|TRBJ1-4|.
CASSERRVGTNEKLFF
TGTGCCAGCAGTGAACGGAGGGTTGGAACTAATGAAAAACTGTTTTTT
>14|TRBV6-1|.|TRBJ1-6|.
CASNIDDPNSPLHF
TGTGCCAGCAATATAGACGACCCTAATTCACCCCTCCACTTT
>13|TRBV7-6|.|TRBJ1-1|.
CASSSRGGTEAFF
TGTGCCAGCAGCTCCCGTGGCGGCACTGAAGCTTTCTTT
>16|TRBV19|TRBD1|TRBJ2-7|.
CASSPGPDRVFYEQYF
TGTGCCAGTAGTCCAGGCCCGGACAGGGTTTTCTACGAGCAGTACTTC
>14|TRBV7-2|.|TRBJ2-5|.
CASSLAGAQETQYF
TGTGCCAGCAGCTTAGCGGGAGCTCAAGAGACCCAGTACTTC
>15|TRBV5-1|.|TRBJ2-7|once
CASSLGGSATYEQYF
TGCGCCAGCAGCTTGGGAGGGTCGGCAACCTACGAGCAGTACTTC
>16|TRBV5-1|.|TRBJ2-3|.
CASSLEGNGNTDTQYF
TGCGCCAGCAGCTTGGAGGGAAACGGGAACACAGATACGCAGTATTTT
>14|TRBV7-2|.|TRBJ2-4|.
CASSLVEGLNIQYF
TGTGCCAGCAGCTTAGTGGAAGGGTTAAACATTCAGTACTTC
>16|TRBV27|.|TRBJ1-6|.
CASSLSGAGQNSPLHF
TGTGCCAGCAGTTTATCGGGGGCAGGCCAAAATTCACCCCTCCACTTT
>15|TRBV6-5|TRBD1|TRBJ2-2|.
CASRTDRGNTGELFF
TGTGCCAGCAGGACGGACAGGGGGAACACCGGGGAGCTGTTTTTT
>15|TRBV6-6|TRBD1|TRBJ2-2|once
CASRTDRVLEGELFF
TGTGCCAGCAGGACGGACAGGGTGTTAGAGGGGGAGCTGTTTTTT
>15|TRBV15|TRBD2|TRBJ2-1|.
CATSRPGTSGNEQFF
TGTGCCACCAGCAGGCCCGGGACTAGCGGCAATGAGCAGTTCTTC
>16|TRBV27|.|TRBJ1-6|.
CASSAARGALPSPLHF
TGTGCCAGCAGTGCCGCGAGGGGGGCTCTTCCCTCACCCCTCCACTTT
>13|TRBV30|.|TRBJ2-3|.
CAWNVGFTDTQYF
TGTGCCTGGAATGTGGGTTTCACAGATACGCAGTATTTT
>15|TRBV6-1|.|TRBJ2-5|.
CASSEGPYRPGTQYF
TGTGCCAGCAGTGAGGGTCCTTACAGGCCGGGGACCCAGTACTTC
>15|TRBV2|TRBD1|TRBJ2-7|.
CASTWGQGPGYEQYF
TGTGCCAGCACCTGGGGACAGGGGCCGGGGTACGAGCAGTACTTC
>14|TRBV7-9|.|TRBJ1-6|.
CASSADSTNSPLHF
TGTGCCAGCAGCGCAGACAGCACTAATTCACCCCTCCACTTT
>12|TRBV2|.|TRBJ1-1|.
CASTAEGTEAFF
TGTGCCAGCACCGCGGAGGGGACTGAAGCTTTCTTT
>13|TRBV10-2|.|TRBJ2-7|.
CASTEGWSYEQYF
TGCGCCAGCACCGAGGGGTGGTCCTACGAGCAGTACTTC
>14|TRBV7-2|.|TRBJ1-4|.
CASSPLGGYEKLFF
TGTGCCAGCAGCCCCTTAGGGGGATATGAAAAACTGTTTTTT
>11|TRBV2|.|TRBJ2-1|once
CASSRIYEQFF
TGTGCCAGCTCCCGTATCTATGAGCAGTTCTTC
>14|TRBV29-1|.|TRBJ2-2|.
CSARVGGNTGELFF
TGCAGCGCCCGGGTAGGGGGGAACACCGGGGAGCTGTTTTTT
>14|TRBV19|.|TRBJ1-6|.
CASSTGTANSPLHF
TGTGCCAGTAGCACCGGGACTGCGAATTCACCCCTCCACTTT